This is a list of T cell receptor beta chains from one sample in a study of a mutant IDH1 vaccine in newly diagnosed glioma. Measured with immunoSEQ multiplex PCR; TCRdb has only the in-frame clones, and not every one. The table shows 75,000 to 100,000 clones, with roughly four fifths occurring only once. This specimen was PBMCs, taken from a glioma patient treated with radiotherapy, temozolomide or both. These receptors were collected from a man between 35 and 55 years old with glioma. Some clones in this sample may be carry-over from other donors' samples. The CDR3 runs from the conserved cysteine through the conserved F or W. D genes are given only for firm matches. Size tells how often a clone was seen (once, few, many) or the class of an expanded clone, and some rows leave it out.

>TRBV5-5|-|TRBJ1-4|TRBD1
TGTGCCAGCAGCCCCGGGAAGGGACAGCCTAATGAAAAACTGTTTTTT
CASSPGKGQPNEKLFF
>TRBV5-1|-|TRBJ1-5|-
TGCGCCAGCAGCGAACAGGTGGGACAGCCCCAGCATTTT
CASSEQVGQPQHF
>TRBV30|-|TRBJ2-7|-
TGTGCCTGGAGTGTACGGGGCGAGCAGTACTTC
CAWSVRGEQYF
>TRBV5-4|-|TRBJ2-5|TRBD2
TGTGCCAGCAGCATCGGTCTAGCGGGGGATCAAGAGACCCAGTACTTC
CASSIGLAGDQETQYF
>TRBV29-1|-|TRBJ2-1|-
TGCAGCGTTCCCGGGAGTAGCTCCTACAATGAGCAGTTCTTC
CSVPGSSSYNEQFF
>TRBV4-1|-|TRBJ1-1|-
TGCGCCAGCAGCCAAGGTCTATCCGCCAACACTGAAGCTTTCTTT
CASSQGLSANTEAFF
>TRBV30|once|TRBJ2-3|TRBD2
TGTGCCTGGAGGCAGACTAGCGGGGGGGATACGCAGTATTTT
CAWRQTSGGDTQYF
>TRBV21-1|-|TRBJ2-7|-
TGTGCCAGCAGCAGTTCCGGGACAGGGCAGCAAGAAGTCCCCTACGAGCAGTACTTC
CASSSSGTGQQEVPYEQYF
>TRBV30|-|TRBJ2-7|-
TGTGCCTGGGACGCAGGGAGCTACGAGCAGTACTTC
CAWDAGSYEQYF
>TRBV5-1|-|TRBJ2-4|-
TGCGCCAGCAGCCGGGCTGGGGAAAACATTCAGTACTTC
CASSRAGENIQYF
>TRBV2|-|TRBJ2-2|-
TGTGCCAGCTCGTTTACGCTGCAGGCGTCAACGAACACCGGGGAGCTGTTTTTT
CASSFTLQASTNTGELFF
>TRBV13|-|TRBJ2-5|TRBD2
TGTGCCAGCAGCTTAAGCCCAGCGGGGTACCAAGAGACCCAGTACTTC
CASSLSPAGYQETQYF
>TRBV29-1|-|TRBJ2-3|TRBD2
TGCAGCGCCGGGGGGGACACTCTCACAGATACGCAGTATTTT
CSAGGDTLTDTQYF
>TRBV5-1|-|TRBJ1-1|TRBD1
TGCGCCAGCAGCGGACAGGGGTCCACTGAAGCTTTCTTT
CASSGQGSTEAFF
>TRBV6-1|-|TRBJ2-7|-
TGTGCCAGCAGTGACGGACGAGGAAGCGCCCACGAGCAGTACTTC
CASSDGRGSAHEQYF